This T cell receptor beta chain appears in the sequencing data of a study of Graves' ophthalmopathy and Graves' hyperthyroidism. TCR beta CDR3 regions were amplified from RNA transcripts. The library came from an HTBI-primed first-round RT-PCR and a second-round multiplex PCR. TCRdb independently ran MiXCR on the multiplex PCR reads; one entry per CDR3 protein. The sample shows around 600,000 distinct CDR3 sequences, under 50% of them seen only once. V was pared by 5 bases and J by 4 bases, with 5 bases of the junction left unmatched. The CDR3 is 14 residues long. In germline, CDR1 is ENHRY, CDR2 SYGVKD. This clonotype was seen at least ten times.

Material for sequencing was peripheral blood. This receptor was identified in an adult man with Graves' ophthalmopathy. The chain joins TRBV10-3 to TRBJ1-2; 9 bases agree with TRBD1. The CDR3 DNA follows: TGTGCCATCAGTCCCGGACAGGGGATCTATGGCTACACCTTC. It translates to CAISPGQGIYGYTF.